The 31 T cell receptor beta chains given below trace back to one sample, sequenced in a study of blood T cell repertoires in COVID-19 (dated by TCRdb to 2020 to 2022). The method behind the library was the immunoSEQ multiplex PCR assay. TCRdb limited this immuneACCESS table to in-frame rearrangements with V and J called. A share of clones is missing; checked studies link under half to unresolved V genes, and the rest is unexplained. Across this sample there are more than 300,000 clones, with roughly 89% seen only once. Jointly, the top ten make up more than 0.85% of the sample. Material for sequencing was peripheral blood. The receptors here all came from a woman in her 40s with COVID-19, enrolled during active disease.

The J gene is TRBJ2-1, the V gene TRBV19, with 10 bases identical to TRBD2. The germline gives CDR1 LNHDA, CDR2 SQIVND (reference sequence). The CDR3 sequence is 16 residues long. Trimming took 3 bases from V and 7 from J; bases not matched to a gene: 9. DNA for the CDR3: TGTGCCAGTAGTATCCAAAGCGGGAGGGGGAGGAATGAGCAGTTCTTC. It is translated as CASSIQSGRGRNEQFF.

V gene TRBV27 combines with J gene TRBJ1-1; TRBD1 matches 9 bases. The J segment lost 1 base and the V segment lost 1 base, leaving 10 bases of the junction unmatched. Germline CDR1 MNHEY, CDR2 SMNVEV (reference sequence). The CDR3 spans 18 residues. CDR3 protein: CASSLFSDRGRTNTEAFF. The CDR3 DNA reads TGTGCCAGCAGTTTATTCTCGGACAGGGGAAGGACGAACACTGAAGCTTTCTTT.

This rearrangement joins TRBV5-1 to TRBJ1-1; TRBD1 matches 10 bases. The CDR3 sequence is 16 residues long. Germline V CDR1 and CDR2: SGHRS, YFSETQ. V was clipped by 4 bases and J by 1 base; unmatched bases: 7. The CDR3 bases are TGCGCCAGCAGCAATAGGGACAGGGGCGAGAACACTGAAGCTTTCTTT. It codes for CASSNRDRGENTEAFF.

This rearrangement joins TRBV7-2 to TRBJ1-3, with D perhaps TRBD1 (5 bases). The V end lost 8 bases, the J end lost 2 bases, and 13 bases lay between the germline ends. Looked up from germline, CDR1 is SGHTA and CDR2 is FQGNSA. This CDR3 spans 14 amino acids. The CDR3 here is CASSYSGPGNTIYF. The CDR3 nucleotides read TGTGCCAGCTCGTACTCAGGGCCTGGAAACACCATATATTTT.

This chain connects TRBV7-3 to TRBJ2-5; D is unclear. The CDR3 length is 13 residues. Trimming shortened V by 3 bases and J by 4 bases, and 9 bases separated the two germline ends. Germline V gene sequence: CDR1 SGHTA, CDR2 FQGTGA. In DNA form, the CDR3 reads TGTGCCAGCAGCTTGAGTGTACGAGAGACCCAGTACTTC. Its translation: CASSLSVRETQYF.

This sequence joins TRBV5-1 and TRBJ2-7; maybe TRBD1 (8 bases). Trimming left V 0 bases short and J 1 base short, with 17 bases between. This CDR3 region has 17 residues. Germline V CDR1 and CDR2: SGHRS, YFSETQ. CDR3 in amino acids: CASSLAGRDRRSYEQYF. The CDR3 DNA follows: TGCGCCAGCAGCTTGGCGGGGAGGGACAGGAGATCCTACGAGCAGTACTTC.

The CDR3 reads CASSQDRRGGDGRYGYTF. The CDR3 DNA sequence: TGTGCCAGCAGCCAAGATCGGAGGGGAGGAGACGGGCGGTATGGCTACACCTTC. This chain uses TRBV3-1 (or the pseudogene TRBV3-2) with TRBJ1-2; tentative D call: TRBD1 (5 bases). Trimming shortened V by 0 bases and J by 5 bases, and 22 bases separated the two germline ends. This CDR3 contains 18 residues. In germline, CDR1 is LGHDT, CDR2 YNNKEL (reference sequence).

CDR3 protein: CASSLDQGRYSYEQYF. The DNA of the CDR3 is TGTGCCAGCAGCTTAGATCAGGGCAGATACTCCTACGAGCAGTACTTC. V is TRBV11-2 and J is TRBJ2-7, with a weak D call TRBD1 (5 bases). The germline V gene encodes CDR1 SGHAT and CDR2 FQNNGV. The V end was cut by 0 bases, the J end by 0 bases, with 12 bases between. CDR3 size: 16 residues.

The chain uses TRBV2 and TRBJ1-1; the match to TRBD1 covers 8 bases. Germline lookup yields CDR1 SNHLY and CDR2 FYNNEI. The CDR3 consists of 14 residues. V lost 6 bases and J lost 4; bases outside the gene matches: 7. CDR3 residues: CASRETGAVTEAFF. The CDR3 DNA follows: TGTGCCAGCAGGGAGACAGGGGCGGTCACTGAAGCTTTCTTT.

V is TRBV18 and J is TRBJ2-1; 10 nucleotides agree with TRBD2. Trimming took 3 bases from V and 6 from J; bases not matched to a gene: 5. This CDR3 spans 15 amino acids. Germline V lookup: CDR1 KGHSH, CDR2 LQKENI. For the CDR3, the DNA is TGTGCCAGCTCACCTCTAGCGGGAGACGGCAATGAGCAGTTCTTC. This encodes CASSPLAGDGNEQFF.

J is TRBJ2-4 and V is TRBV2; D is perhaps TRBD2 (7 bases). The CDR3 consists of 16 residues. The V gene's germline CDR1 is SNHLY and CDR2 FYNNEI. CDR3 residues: CAFVGGRANDKNIQYF. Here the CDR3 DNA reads TGTGCATTTGTAGGGGGGAGGGCGAATGACAAAAACATTCAGTACTTC.

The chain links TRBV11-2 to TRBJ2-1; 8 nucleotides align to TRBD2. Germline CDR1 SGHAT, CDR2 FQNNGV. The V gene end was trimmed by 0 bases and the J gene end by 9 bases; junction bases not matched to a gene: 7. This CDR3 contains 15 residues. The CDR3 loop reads CASSLDPGGGLEQFF. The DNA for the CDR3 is TGTGCCAGCAGCTTAGATCCGGGCGGGGGGCTTGAGCAGTTCTTC.

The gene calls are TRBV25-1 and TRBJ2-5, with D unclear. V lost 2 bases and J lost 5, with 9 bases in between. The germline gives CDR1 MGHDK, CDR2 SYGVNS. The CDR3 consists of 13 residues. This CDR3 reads CASSEVEMETQYF. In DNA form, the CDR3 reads TGTGCCAGCAGTGAAGTTGAGATGGAGACCCAGTACTTC.

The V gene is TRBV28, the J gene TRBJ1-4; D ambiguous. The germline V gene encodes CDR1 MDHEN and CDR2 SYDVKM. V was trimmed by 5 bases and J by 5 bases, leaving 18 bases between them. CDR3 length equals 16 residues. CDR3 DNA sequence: TGTGCCAGCAGTACCGGCACGGGATACATGAATGAAAAACTGTTTTTT. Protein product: CASSTGTGYMNEKLFF.

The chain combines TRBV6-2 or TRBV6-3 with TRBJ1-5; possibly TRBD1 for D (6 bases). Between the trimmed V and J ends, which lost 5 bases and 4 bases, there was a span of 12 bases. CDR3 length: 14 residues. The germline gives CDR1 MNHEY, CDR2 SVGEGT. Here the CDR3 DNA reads TGTGCCAGCAGTCTACAGGGTATAAATCAGCCCCAGCATTTT. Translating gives CASSLQGINQPQHF.

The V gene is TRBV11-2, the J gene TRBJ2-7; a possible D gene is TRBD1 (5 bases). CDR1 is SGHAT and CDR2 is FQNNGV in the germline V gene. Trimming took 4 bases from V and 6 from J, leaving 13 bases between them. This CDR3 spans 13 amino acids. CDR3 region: CASSSPRASEQYF. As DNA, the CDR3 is TGTGCCAGCAGCTCGCCCAGGGCTTCCGAGCAGTACTTC.

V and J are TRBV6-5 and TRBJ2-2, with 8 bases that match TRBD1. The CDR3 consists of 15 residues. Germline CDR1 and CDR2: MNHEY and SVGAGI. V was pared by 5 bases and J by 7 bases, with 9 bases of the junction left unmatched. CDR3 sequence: CASSPRTGWDGELFF. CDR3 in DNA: TGTGCCAGCAGTCCGCGGACAGGGTGGGACGGGGAGCTGTTTTTT.

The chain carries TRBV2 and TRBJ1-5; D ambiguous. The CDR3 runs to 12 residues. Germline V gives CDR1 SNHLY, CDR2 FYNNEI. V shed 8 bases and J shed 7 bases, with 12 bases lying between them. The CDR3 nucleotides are TGTGCCAGCGGAGGTGGAAACCAGCCCCAGCATTTT. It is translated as CASGGGNQPQHF. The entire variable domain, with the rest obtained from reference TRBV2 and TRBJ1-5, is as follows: EPEVTQTPSHQVTQMGQEVILRCVPISNHLYFYWYRQILGQKVEFLVSFYNNEISEKSEIFDDQFSVERPDGSNFTLKIRSTKLEDSAMYFCASGGGNQPQHFGDGTRLSIL.

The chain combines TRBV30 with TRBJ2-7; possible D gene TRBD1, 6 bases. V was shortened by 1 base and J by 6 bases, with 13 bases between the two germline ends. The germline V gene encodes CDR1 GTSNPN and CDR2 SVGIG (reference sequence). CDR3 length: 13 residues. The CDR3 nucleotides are TGTGCCTGGAGTGGTCAGGGGTTGAGCGAGCAGTACTTC. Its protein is CAWSGQGLSEQYF.

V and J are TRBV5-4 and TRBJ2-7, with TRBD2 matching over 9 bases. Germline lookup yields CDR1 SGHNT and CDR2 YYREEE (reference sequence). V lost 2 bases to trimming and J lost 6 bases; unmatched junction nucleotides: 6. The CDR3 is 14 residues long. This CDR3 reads CASSFGLAGSEQYF. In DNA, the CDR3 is TGTGCCAGCAGCTTTGGGCTAGCGGGGAGCGAGCAGTACTTC.

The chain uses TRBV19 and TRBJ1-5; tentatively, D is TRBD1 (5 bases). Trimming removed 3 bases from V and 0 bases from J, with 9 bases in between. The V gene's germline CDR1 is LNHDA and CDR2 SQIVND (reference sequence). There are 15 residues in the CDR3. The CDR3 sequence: CASSIGGYSNQPQHF. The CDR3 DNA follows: TGTGCCAGTAGTATCGGGGGATATAGCAATCAGCCCCAGCATTTT.

The CDR3 loop is CTSRSRGESTDTQYF. As DNA, the CDR3 is TGCACCAGCAGAAGTCGCGGGGAAAGCACAGATACGCAGTATTTT. The chain couples TRBV1 to TRBJ2-3; the DNA was not compared with TRBD2, the D call given in the table. TRBV1 is classified as a pseudogene. This CDR3 contains 15 residues.

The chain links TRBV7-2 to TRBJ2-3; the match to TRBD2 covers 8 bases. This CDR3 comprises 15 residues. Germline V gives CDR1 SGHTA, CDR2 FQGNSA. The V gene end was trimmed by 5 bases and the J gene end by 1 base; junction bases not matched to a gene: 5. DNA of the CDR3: TGTGCCAGCAGCGTGGCGACTAGCGGCACAGATACGCAGTATTTT. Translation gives CASSVATSGTDTQYF.

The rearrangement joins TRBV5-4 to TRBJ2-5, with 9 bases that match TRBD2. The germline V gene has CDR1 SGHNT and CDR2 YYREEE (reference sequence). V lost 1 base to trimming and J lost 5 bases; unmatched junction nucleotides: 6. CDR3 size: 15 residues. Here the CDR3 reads CASSLQAGGGETQYF. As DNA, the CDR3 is TGTGCCAGCAGCTTGCAAGCGGGGGGAGGGGAGACCCAGTACTTC.

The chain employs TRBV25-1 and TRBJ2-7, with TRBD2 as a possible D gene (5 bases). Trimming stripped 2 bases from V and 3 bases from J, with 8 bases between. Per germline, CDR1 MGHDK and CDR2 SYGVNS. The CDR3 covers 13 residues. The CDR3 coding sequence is TGTGCCAGCAGTGAAGGGAGACGCTACGAGCAGTACTTC. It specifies CASSEGRRYEQYF.

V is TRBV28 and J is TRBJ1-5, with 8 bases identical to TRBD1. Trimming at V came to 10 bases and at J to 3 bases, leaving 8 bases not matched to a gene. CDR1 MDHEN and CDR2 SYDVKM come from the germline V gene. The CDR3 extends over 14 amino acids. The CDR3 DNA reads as TGTGCCAACTCCGGACAGGGCTTCAATCAGCCCCAGCATTTT. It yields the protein CANSGQGFNQPQHF.

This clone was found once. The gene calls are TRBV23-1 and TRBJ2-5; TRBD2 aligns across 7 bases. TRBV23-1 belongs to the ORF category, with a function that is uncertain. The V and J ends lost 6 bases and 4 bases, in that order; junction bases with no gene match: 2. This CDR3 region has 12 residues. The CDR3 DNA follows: TGCGCCAGCAGGTCTAGCGGAGAGACCCAGTACTTC. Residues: CASRSSGETQYF.

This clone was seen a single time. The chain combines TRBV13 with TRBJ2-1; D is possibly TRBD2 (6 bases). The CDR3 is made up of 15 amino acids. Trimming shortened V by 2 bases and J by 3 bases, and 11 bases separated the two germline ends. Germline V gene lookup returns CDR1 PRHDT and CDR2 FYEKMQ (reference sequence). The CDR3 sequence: CASSLYRDFYNEQFF. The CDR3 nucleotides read TGTGCCAGCAGCTTATATAGGGACTTCTACAATGAGCAGTTCTTC.

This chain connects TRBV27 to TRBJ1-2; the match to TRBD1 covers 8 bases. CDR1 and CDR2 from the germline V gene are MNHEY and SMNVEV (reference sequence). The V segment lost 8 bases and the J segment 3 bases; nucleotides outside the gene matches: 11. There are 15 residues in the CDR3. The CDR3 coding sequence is TGTGCCAGCCGACCACGGGCAGGGGGCTACTATGGCTACACCTTC. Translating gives CASRPRAGGYYGYTF.

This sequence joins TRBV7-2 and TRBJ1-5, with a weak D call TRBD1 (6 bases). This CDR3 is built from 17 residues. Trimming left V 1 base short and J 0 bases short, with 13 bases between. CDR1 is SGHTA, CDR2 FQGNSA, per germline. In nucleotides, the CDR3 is TGTGCCAGCAGCTTAGGGGGGGGGCCCCCTAGCAATCAGCCCCAGCATTTT. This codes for CASSLGGGPPSNQPQHF.

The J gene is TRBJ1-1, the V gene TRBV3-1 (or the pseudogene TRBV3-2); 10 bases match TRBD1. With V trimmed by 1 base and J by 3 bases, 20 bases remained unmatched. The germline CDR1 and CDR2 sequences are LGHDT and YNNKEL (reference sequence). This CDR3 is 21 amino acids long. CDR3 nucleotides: TGTGCCAGCAGCCAAGCCCAAATGGGGGACAGGGGAGGGTTTGGGTACACTGAAGCTTTCTTT. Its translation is CASSQAQMGDRGGFGYTEAFF.